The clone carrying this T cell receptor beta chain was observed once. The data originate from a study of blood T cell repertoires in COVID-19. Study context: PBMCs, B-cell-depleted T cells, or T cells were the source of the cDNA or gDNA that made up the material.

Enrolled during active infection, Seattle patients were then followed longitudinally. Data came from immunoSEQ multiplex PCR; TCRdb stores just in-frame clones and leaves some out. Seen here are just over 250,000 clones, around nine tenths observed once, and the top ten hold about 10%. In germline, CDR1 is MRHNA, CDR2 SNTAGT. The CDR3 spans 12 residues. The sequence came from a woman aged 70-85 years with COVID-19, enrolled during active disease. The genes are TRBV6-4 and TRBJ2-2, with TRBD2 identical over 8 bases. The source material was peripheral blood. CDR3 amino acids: CATSGSTGELFF. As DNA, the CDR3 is TGTGCAACGAGCGGGAGCACCGGGGAGCTGTTTTTT.